This T cell receptor (beta chain) was sequenced for a study of cytomegalovirus exposure and HLA in healthy donors. For the study at large: Earlier work reported 95 million to 130 million unique TCR beta sequences from about 170 million T cells. Of the donors genotyped, approximately 400 in all, about 81% fell in the Caucasian-associated ancestry cluster. The study, taken as a whole, reports: Among CMV-associated TCR beta chains, most appeared HLA-restricted in a later analysis. Excluded were some V segments that proved indistinguishable, including TRBV6-2 and TRBV6-3.

From germline, CDR1 is SGHTA and CDR2 FQGNSA. This CDR3 is 19 amino acids long. V lost 1 base, J lost 1 base, and 21 bases lay in between. Comment on this clone: Its antigen is unknown.

Primers included in the PCR were 60 Vbeta and 13 Jbeta primers. Profiling relied on immunoSEQ multiplex PCR, and the TCRdb table lists in-frame clones only, not all of them. The data hold over 120,000 clones, with about three quarters observed a single time. The sample was PBMCs. The V call is TRBV7-2, the J call TRBJ2-3, with a tentative D call TRBD2 (7 bases). This clonotype originated in a male donor in good health and CMV-seronegative. The CDR3 is CASSLDPIRAGARTDTQYF. For the CDR3, the DNA is TGTGCCAGCAGCTTAGACCCCATTAGGGCGGGGGCCCGCACAGATACGCAGTATTTT.